The sequence of this T cell receptor (beta chain) was determined in a study of beta chain features in type 1 diabetes. Study-wide results and caveats: Among all four CD4+ subsets, Type 1 diabetes patients had TCRB CDR3s that were moderately but significantly shorter. Relative to healthy donors, patients appeared to have naive, central memory and Treg TCRB repertoires that were more similar.

In total, each donor contributed a single heparinised blood draw that averaged approximately 0.12 L. Sorting produced populations that all topped 98% purity. A remark on this clone: Its matching antigen is unknown.

The sequenced template was cDNA made from the entire isolated RNA. Profiled with immunoSEQ multiplex PCR; TCRdb holds only in-frame clones, not every one. Of around 350,000 clones listed, over 9.5% are singletons. The source is a man aged 18 to 35 in good health. Sequenced sample: naive CD4+ T cells from blood.

In DNA, the CDR3 is TGTGCCAGCAGCCTACTACCCCCTAGCGGCGAAGAGACCCAGTACTTC. Translated: CASSLLPPSGEETQYF. The gene calls are TRBV7-2 and TRBJ2-5; TRBD2 matches at 7 bases. Germline V gives CDR1 SGHTA, CDR2 FQGNSA. The ends lost 5 bases at V and 3 bases at J; junction bases unmatched: 12. The CDR3 is made up of 16 amino acids.